The clone carrying this TCR beta chain was observed at least ten times. TCRdb re-derived calls from the RACE reads in MiXCR, one entry per CDR3 protein. The table has 75,000 to 100,000 distinct CDR3 sequences, under 15% seen once. These data belong to a study of human T cells and chemical hapten exposure. The CDR3 has 13 residues. Germline V gives CDR1 MNHEY, CDR2 SVGEGT. Trimming cost V 0 bases and J 11 bases, with 13 bases left between them. This sample's time point: patch test 1, 2 weeks after DPC sensitization. Treatment specified: therapeutic diphenylcyclopropenone sensitization with weekly scalp DPC.

The input for sequencing was whole blood, taken in connection with sensitization to the hapten diphenylcyclopropenone (DPC). The rearrangement uses TRBV6-2 or TRBV6-3 and TRBJ1-1; D is ambiguous. The clonotype comes from a woman in her thirties or forties with alopecia areata. Some clones in this sample may be carry-over from other donors' samples. CDR3 in DNA: TGTGCCAGCAGTTACTCAAGTCCCTCTGGGGCTTTCTTT. Residues: CASSYSSPSGAFF.